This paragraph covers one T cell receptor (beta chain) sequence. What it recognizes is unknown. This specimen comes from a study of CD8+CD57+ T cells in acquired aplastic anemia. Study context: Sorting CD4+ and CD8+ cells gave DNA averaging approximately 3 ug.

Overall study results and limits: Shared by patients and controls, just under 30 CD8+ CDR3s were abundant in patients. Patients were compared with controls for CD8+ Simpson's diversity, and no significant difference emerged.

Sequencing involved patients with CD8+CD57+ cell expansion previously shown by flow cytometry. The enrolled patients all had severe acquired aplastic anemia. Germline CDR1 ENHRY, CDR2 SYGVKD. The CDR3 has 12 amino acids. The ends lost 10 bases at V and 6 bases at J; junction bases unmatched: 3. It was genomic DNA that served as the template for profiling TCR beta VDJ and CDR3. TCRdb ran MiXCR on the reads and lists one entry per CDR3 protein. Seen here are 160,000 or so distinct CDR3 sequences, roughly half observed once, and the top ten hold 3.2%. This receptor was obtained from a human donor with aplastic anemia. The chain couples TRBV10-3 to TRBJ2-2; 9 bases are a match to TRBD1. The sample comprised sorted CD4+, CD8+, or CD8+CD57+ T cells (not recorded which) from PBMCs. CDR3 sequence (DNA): TGTGCCAACAGACAGGGGGCCGGGGAGCTGTTTTTT. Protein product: CANRQGAGELFF.